These 16 T cell receptor beta chains were sequenced from one sample in a study of blood T cell repertoires in COVID-19. Here immunoSEQ multiplex PCR was the method, and the copy in TCRdb shows in-frame clones only, minus some. Of 100,000 to 150,000 clones listed, roughly 78% are singletons. Material: peripheral blood. The receptors here all came from a man aged 55 to 70 with active or convalescent COVID-19.

The rearrangement uses TRBV7-2 and TRBJ2-7, with 8 positions matching TRBD2. Losses at the gene ends were 2 bases for V and 8 bases for J; bases not matched to a gene: 8. Germline CDR1 reads SGHTA; CDR2 reads FQGNSA. This CDR3 spans 14 amino acids. CDR3 bases: TGTGCCAGCAGCTTACCGAGCGGGAGACCCCAGCAGTACTTC. It translates to CASSLPSGRPQQYF.

The chain combines TRBV15 with TRBJ2-2; 8 bases fit TRBD2. Germline V gene data show CDR1 as LNHNV and CDR2 as YYDKDF (reference sequence). The CDR3 is 16 amino acids. Losses at the gene ends were 0 bases for V and 6 bases for J; bases not matched to a gene: 6. The CDR3 here is CATSRDGSGDPGELFF. The CDR3 region has the DNA TGTGCCACCAGCAGAGATGGTAGCGGGGATCCCGGGGAGCTGTTTTTT.

The chain is built from TRBV6-2 or TRBV6-3 and TRBJ2-7, with TRBD1 matching over 7 bases. V shed 2 bases and J 4 bases; nucleotides not matched to a gene: 5. CDR1 is MNHEY, CDR2 SVGEGT, per germline. CDR3 length: 14 amino acids. The CDR3, as DNA: TGTGCCAGCAGTTACCCCGGACAGGTTTACGAGCAGTACTTC. Protein sequence: CASSYPGQVYEQYF.

The chain links TRBV5-1 to TRBJ2-7; D call uncertain. The CDR3 is 14 amino acids. Trimming took off 0 bases at V and 0 bases at J, with 7 bases between the two ends. Germline CDR1 and CDR2: SGHRS and YFSETQ. The CDR3 protein is CASSLDPYSYEQYF. CDR3 sequence (DNA): TGCGCCAGCAGCTTGGACCCCTACTCCTACGAGCAGTACTTC.

The rearrangement joins TRBV19 to TRBJ1-2; a weak D match, TRBD1 (6 bases). Trimming cost V 6 bases and J 4 bases, with 12 bases left between them. Germline values: CDR1 LNHDA, CDR2 SQIVND (reference sequence). The CDR3 is 13 residues long. This chain's CDR3 is CASSRGGAYGYTF. As DNA, the CDR3 is TGTGCCAGTAGCCGGGGGGGCGCCTATGGCTACACCTTC.

The chain has TRBV4-2 and TRBJ2-2, with 8 nucleotides matching TRBD2. Germline V gene lookup returns CDR1 LGHNA and CDR2 YNFKEQ. The CDR3 runs to 16 residues. J gave up 2 bases and V 3 bases, and 5 bases lay outside the gene matches. CDR3 coding DNA: TGTGCCAGCAGCCATGGAGCGGGAGTAAACACCGGGGAGCTGTTTTTT. The encoded protein is CASSHGAGVNTGELFF.

The V gene is TRBV18, the J gene TRBJ2-7; no firm D call. The V gene's germline CDR1 is KGHSH and CDR2 LQKENI. Trimming stripped 0 bases from V and 0 bases from J, with 12 bases between. The CDR3 has 16 amino acids. The DNA of the CDR3 is TGTGCCAGCTCACCACCGAGCAGGCCCCCCTCCTACGAGCAGTACTTC. Translating gives CASSPPSRPPSYEQYF. Looking up the rest from reference TRBV18 and TRBJ2-7 gives the full variable domain: NAGVMQNPRHLVRRRGQEARLRCSPMKGHSHVYWYRQLPEEGLKFMVYLQKENIIDESGMPKERFSAEFPKEGPSILRIQQVVRGDSAAYFCASSPPSRPPSYEQYFGPGTRLTVT.

Only a few counts were recorded for this clone. This chain uses TRBV10-3 with TRBJ1-4; possible D gene TRBD1, 6 bases. The germline V gene encodes CDR1 ENHRY and CDR2 SYGVKD. This CDR3 is 15 amino acids long. V dropped 0 bases and J dropped 5 bases, with 10 bases sitting between them. The DNA for the CDR3 is TGTGCCATCAGTGAGTCGGGGGACACCAATGAAAAACTGTTTTTT. Its translation is CAISESGDTNEKLFF.

This clone was counted a few times. The rearrangement links TRBV11-3 to TRBJ2-1; 12 bases are a match to TRBD2. The CDR3 sequence is 16 residues long. The germline V gene has CDR1 SGHNT and CDR2 YENEEA. J was trimmed by 5 bases and V by 1 base; bases with no gene match: 3. CDR3 coding DNA: TGTGCCAGCAGCTTAGGACTAGCGGGAGTCGACAATGAGCAGTTCTTC. It encodes CASSLGLAGVDNEQFF.

This sequence joins TRBV5-1 and TRBJ2-7; 9 nucleotides match TRBD1. After removal of 4 bases from V and 4 bases from J, the junction contained 9 bases not matched to a gene. This CDR3 spans 15 amino acids. Germline assignment: CDR1 SGHRS and CDR2 YFSETQ. The CDR3 coding sequence is TGCGCCAGCAGCCCGGAGGGACAGGGAAGATACGAGCAGTACTTC. It encodes CASSPEGQGRYEQYF.

The V gene is TRBV2, the J gene TRBJ1-1; D unresolved. Deletions cut 4 bases from V and 1 base from J, with 7 bases between. From germline, CDR1 is SNHLY and CDR2 FYNNEI. CDR3 length: 13 residues. Written as DNA, the CDR3 is TGTGCCAGCAGTGTAACGAGGAACACTGAAGCTTTCTTT. Amino acids: CASSVTRNTEAFF.

This sequence joins TRBV5-4 and TRBJ1-3, with unresolved D. CDR3 size: 14 residues. The germline V gene has CDR1 SGHNT and CDR2 YYREEE (reference sequence). The V and J ends lost 0 bases and 2 bases respectively, with 6 bases between them. The chain's CDR3 is CASSLAGPGNTIYF. The CDR3 DNA reads as TGTGCCAGCAGCTTGGCTGGGCCTGGAAACACCATATATTTT.

This clone has more than one count but fewer than ten. CDR3 region: CASSPRLAGGPGTGELFF. Written as DNA, the CDR3 is TGTGCCAGCAGCCCGAGACTAGCGGGAGGGCCGGGGACCGGGGAGCTGTTTTTT. The chain combines TRBV6-2 or TRBV6-3 with TRBJ2-2, with 14 bases aligning to TRBD2. With V trimmed by 6 bases and J by 5 bases, 11 bases remained unmatched. The germline V gene has CDR1 MNHEY and CDR2 SVGEGT. CDR3 length: 18 amino acids.

The rearrangement joins TRBV4-2 to TRBJ2-7, with 10 bases lining up with TRBD1. This CDR3 has 17 amino acids. Germline CDR1 LGHNA, CDR2 YNFKEQ. The junction had 10 bases not matched to a gene; V was cut back by 1 base and J by 4 bases. The CDR3 region is CASSQASTGTGVYEQYF. As DNA, the CDR3 is TGTGCCAGCAGCCAAGCGTCAACCGGGACAGGGGTGTACGAGCAGTACTTC.

This clone occurred once. This chain uses TRBV4-1 with TRBJ2-7; 11 nucleotides agree with TRBD2. Germline V CDR1 and CDR2: MGHRA, YSYEKL. This CDR3 spans 17 amino acids. V lost 1 base, J lost 2 bases, and 7 bases stayed unmatched. The CDR3 sequence: CASSQGFYSGRAYEQYF. CDR3 DNA: TGCGCCAGCAGCCAAGGTTTCTATAGCGGGAGGGCCTACGAGCAGTACTTC.

In regard to this clone: Germline and junction disagree at one end, which may indicate a read error. The sample contains more than one DNA sequence encoding this CDR3. V and J are TRBV9 and TRBJ2-5; TRBD1 matches 8 bases. The CDR3 length is 16 residues. Germline V gene lookup returns CDR1 SGDLS and CDR2 YYNGEE. The CDR3: CASSVGPGGKIETQYF. The CDR3 bases are TGTGCTAGCAGCGTAGGTCCAGGGGGCAAAATCGAGACCCAGTACTTC.